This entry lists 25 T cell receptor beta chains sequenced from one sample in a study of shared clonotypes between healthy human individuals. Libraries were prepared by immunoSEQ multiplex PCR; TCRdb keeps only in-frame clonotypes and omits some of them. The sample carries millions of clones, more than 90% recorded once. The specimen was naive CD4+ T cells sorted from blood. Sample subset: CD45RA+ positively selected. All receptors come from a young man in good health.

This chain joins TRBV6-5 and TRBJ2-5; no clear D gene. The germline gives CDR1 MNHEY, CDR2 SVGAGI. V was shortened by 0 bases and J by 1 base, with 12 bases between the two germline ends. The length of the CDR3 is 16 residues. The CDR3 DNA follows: TGTGCCAGCAGTTACTCGAGTGCGACCTCCCAAGAGACCCAGTACTTC. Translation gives CASSYSSATSQETQYF.

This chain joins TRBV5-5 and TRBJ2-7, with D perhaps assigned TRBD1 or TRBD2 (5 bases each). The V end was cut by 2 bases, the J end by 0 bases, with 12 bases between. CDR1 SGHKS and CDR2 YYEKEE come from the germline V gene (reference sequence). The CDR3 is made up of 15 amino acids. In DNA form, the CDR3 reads TGTGCCAGCAGCTTACTTGCAGGGAGCTCCTACGAGCAGTACTTC. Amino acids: CASSLLAGSSYEQYF.

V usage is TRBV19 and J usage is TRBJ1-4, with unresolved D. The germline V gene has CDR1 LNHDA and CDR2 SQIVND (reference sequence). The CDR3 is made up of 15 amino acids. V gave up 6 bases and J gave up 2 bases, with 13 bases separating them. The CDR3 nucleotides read TGTGCCAGTAGACTCCAAGGAAATACTAATGAAAAACTGTTTTTT. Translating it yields CASRLQGNTNEKLFF.

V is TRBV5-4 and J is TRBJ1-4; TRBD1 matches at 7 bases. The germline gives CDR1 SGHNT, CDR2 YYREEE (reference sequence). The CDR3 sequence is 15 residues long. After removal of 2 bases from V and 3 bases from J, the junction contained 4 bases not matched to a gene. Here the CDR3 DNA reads TGTGCCAGCAGCTTCACAGGGGAGGCTAATGAAAAACTGTTTTTT. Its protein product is CASSFTGEANEKLFF.

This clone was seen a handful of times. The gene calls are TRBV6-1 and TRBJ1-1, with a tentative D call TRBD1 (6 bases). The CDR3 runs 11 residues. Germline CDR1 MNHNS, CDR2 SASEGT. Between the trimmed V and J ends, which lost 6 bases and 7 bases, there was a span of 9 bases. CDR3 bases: TGTGCCAGCAGCAACAGGGTTGAAGCTTTCTTT. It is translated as CASSNRVEAFF.

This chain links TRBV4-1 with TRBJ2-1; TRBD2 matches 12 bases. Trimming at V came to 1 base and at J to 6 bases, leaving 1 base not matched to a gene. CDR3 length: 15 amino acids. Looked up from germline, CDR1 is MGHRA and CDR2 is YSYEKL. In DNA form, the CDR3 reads TGCGCCAGCAGCCAAGTGACTAGCGGGAGCAATGAGCAGTTCTTC. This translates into CASSQVTSGSNEQFF.

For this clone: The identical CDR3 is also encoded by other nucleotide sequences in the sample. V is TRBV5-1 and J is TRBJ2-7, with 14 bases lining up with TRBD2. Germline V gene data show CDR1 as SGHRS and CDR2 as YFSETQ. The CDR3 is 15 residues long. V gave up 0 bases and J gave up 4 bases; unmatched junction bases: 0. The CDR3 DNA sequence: TGCGCCAGCAGCTTGGGGACTAGCGGGGGGTACGAGCAGTACTTC. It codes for CASSLGTSGGYEQYF. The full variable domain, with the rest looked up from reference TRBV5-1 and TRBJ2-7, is KAGVTQTPRYLIKTRGQQVTLSCSPISGHRSVSWYQQTPGQGLQFLFEYFSETQRNKGNFPGRFSGRQFSNSRSEMNVSTLELGDSALYLCASSLGTSGGYEQYFGPGTRLTVT.

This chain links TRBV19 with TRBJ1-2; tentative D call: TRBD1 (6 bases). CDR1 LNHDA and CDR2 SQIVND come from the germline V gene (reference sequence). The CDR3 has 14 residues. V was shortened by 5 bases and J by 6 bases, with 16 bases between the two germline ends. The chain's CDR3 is CASSLHRDIHGYTF. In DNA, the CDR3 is TGTGCCAGTAGTCTCCACCGGGACATCCATGGCTACACCTTC.

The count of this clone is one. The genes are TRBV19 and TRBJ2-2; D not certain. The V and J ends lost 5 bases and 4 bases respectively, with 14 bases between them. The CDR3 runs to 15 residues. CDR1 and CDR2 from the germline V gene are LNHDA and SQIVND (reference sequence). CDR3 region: CASSGHLIPTGELFF. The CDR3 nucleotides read TGTGCCAGTAGTGGCCACCTTATCCCCACCGGGGAGCTGTTTTTT.

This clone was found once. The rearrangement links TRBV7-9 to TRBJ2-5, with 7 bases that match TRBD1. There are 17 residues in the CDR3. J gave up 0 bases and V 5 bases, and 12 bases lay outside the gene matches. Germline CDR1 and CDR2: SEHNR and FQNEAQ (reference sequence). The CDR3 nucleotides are TGTGCCAGCAGCCTTACACAGGGGTCCCTCTACCAAGAGACCCAGTACTTC. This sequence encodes CASSLTQGSLYQETQYF. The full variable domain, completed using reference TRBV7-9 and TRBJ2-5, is DTGVSQNPRHKITKRGQNVTFRCDPISEHNRLYWYRQTLGQGPEFLTYFQNEAQLEKSRLLSDRFSAERPKGSFSTLEIQRTEQGDSAMYLCASSLTQGSLYQETQYFGPGTRLLVL.

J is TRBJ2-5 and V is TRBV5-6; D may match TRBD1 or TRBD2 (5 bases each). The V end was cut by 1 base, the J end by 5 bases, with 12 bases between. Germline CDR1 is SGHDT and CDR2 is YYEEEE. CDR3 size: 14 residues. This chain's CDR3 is CASSLNGDRETQYF. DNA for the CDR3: TGTGCCAGCAGCTTGAACGGGGACCGTGAGACCCAGTACTTC.

CDR3: CASSLWAGLYNEQFF. CDR3 coding DNA: TGCGCCAGCAGCTTGTGGGCCGGGCTTTACAATGAGCAGTTCTTC. The chain combines TRBV5-1 with TRBJ2-1; D remains unclear. CDR1 SGHRS and CDR2 YFSETQ come from the germline V gene. CDR3 length: 15 amino acids. V was pared by 1 base and J by 4 bases, with 12 bases between.

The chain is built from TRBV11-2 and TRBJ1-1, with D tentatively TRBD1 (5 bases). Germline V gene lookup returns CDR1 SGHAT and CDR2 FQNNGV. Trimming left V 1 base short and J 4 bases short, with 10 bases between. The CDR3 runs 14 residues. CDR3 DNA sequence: TGTGCCAGCAGCTTAGCTGAGGGGCGCACTGAAGCTTTCTTT. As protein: CASSLAEGRTEAFF.

CDR3 amino acids: CASSFSDRGLAEQYF. CDR3 bases: TGTGCCAGCAGTTTCTCCGACAGGGGTTTGGCCGAGCAGTACTTC. This chain uses TRBV28 with TRBJ2-7, with TRBD1 matching over 8 bases. Germline values: CDR1 MDHEN, CDR2 SYDVKM. This CDR3 is 15 amino acids long. Germline trimming cut 3 bases from V and 6 bases from J; bases unmatched to any gene: 10.

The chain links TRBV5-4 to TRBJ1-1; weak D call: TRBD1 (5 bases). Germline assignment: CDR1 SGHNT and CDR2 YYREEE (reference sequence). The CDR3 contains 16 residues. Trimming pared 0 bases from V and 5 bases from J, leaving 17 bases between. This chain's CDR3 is CASSLGGLKGSTEAFF. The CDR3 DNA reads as TGTGCCAGCAGCTTGGGGGGGTTGAAGGGGTCGACTGAAGCTTTCTTT. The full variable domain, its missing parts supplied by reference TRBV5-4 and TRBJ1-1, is ETGVTQSPTHLIKTRGQQVTLRCSSQSGHNTVSWYQQALGQGPQFIFQYYREEENGRGNFPPRFSGLQFPNYSSELNVNALELDDSALYLCASSLGGLKGSTEAFFGQGTRLTVV.

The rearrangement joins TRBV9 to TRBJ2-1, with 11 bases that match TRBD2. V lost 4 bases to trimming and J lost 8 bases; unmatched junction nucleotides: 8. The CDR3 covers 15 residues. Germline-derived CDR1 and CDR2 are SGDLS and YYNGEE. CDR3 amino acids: CASSRGTSGSDEQFF. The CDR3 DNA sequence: TGTGCCAGCAGCAGAGGCACTAGCGGGAGCGATGAGCAGTTCTTC.

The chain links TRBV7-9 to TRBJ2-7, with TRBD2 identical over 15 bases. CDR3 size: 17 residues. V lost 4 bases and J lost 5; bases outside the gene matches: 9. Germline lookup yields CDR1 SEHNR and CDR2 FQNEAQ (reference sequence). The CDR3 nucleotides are TGTGCCAGCAGCTCCCAACCCGGACTAGCGGGAGGGCACGAGCAGTACTTC. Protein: CASSSQPGLAGGHEQYF.

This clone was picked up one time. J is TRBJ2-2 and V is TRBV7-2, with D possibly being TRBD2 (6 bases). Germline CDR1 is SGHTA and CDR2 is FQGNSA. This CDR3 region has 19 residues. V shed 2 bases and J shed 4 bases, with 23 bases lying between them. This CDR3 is CASSLFGWREFRFTGELFF. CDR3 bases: TGTGCCAGCAGCTTATTCGGATGGAGGGAATTCAGGTTCACCGGGGAGCTGTTTTTT.

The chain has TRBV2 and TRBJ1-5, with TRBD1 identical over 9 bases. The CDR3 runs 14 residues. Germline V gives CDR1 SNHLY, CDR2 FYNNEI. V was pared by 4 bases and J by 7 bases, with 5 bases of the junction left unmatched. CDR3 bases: TGTGCCAGCAGTGTGACAGGGGGGCGACAGCCCCAGCATTTT. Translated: CASSVTGGRQPQHF.

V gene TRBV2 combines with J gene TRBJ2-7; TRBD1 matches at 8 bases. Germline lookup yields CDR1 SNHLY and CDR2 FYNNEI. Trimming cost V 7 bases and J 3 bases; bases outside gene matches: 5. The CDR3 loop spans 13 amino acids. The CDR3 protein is CASTGTGNYEQYF. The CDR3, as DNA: TGTGCCAGCACCGGGACAGGAAACTACGAGCAGTACTTC.

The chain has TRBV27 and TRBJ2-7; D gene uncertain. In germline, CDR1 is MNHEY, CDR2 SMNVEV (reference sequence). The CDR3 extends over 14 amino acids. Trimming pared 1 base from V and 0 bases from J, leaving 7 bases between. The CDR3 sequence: CASSLYDNSYEQYF. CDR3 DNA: TGTGCCAGCAGTTTATACGACAACTCCTACGAGCAGTACTTC.

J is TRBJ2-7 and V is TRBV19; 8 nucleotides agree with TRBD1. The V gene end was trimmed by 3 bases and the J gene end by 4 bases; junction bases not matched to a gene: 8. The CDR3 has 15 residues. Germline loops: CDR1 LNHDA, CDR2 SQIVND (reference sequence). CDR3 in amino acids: CASSIRQGQGYEQYF. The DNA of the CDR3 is TGTGCCAGTAGTATCCGACAGGGGCAAGGATACGAGCAGTACTTC.

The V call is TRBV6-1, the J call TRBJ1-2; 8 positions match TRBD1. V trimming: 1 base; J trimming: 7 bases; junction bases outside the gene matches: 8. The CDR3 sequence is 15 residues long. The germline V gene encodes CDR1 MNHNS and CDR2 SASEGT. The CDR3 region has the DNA TGTGCCAGCAGTGAAGTCCGTAGGACAGGGCCTGGCTACACCTTC. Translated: CASSEVRRTGPGYTF.

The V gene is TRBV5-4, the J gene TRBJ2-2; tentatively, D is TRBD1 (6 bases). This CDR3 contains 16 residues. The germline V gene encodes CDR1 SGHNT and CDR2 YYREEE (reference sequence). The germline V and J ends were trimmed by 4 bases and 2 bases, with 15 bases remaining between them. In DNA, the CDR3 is TGTGCCAGCAGCCTGCAGAGGGGACAAAACACCGGGGAGCTGTTTTTT. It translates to CASSLQRGQNTGELFF.

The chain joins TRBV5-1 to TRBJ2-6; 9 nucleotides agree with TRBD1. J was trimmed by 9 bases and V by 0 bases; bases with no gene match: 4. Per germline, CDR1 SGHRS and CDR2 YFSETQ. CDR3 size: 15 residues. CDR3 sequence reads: CASSLGDRVGNVLTF. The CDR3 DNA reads TGCGCCAGCAGCTTGGGGGACAGGGTTGGCAACGTCCTGACTTTC.